Listed here are 26 T cell receptor beta chains from one sample, sequenced in a study of radiotherapy plus CTLA-4 blockade in lung cancer. Measured with immunoSEQ multiplex PCR; TCRdb has only the in-frame clones, and not every one. Of about 110,000 clones in the sample, about 85% were seen once. The material sequenced was peripheral blood, taken from a patient treated with radiotherapy plus ipilimumab. These receptors were collected from a human donor with non-small cell lung cancer that progressed on radiotherapy plus ipilimumab. Some clones in this sample may be carry-over from other donors' samples.

This clone was seen once. The rearrangement joins TRBV11-1 to TRBJ2-1; TRBD1 might be the D (5 bases). V was pared by 4 bases and J by 0 bases, with 10 bases between. Germline loops: CDR1 SGHAT, CDR2 FQDESV (reference sequence). The CDR3 loop spans 15 amino acids. The CDR3 DNA sequence: TGTGCCAGCAGCTGGGGCGGAGCCTCCTACAATGAGCAGTTCTTC. Its translation: CASSWGGASYNEQFF.

The chain carries TRBV30 and TRBJ1-3; D unresolved. This CDR3 is 14 amino acids long. Germline CDR1 reads GTSNPN; CDR2 reads SVGIG (reference sequence). The V and J ends lost 2 bases and 0 bases respectively, with 8 bases between them. CDR3 region: CAWSLGSSGNTIYF. In DNA form, the CDR3 reads TGTGCCTGGAGTCTGGGGAGCTCTGGAAACACCATATATTTT.

The rearrangement joins TRBV2 to TRBJ1-1; D possibly corresponds to TRBD1 (5 bases). The CDR3 spans 13 residues. Trimming left V 6 bases short and J 2 bases short, with 10 bases between. The germline V gene has CDR1 SNHLY and CDR2 FYNNEI. The DNA of the CDR3 is TGTGCCAGCAGGGACATCGAAAACACTGAAGCTTTCTTT. Translated: CASRDIENTEAFF.

The rearrangement uses TRBV7-2 and TRBJ2-3, with TRBD2 matching 8 bases. Trimming cost V 2 bases and J 0 bases; bases outside gene matches: 7. This CDR3 comprises 17 residues. Germline CDR1 is SGHTA and CDR2 is FQGNSA. Written as DNA, the CDR3 is TGTGCCAGCAGCTTAAGGGTAGCGGGGCCCAGCACAGATACGCAGTATTTT. Amino acids: CASSLRVAGPSTDTQYF.

The chain joins TRBV4-2 to TRBJ1-3; D is ambiguous. Per germline, CDR1 LGHNA and CDR2 YNFKEQ. CDR3 length equals 16 residues. V lost 0 bases, J lost 3 bases, and 12 bases lay in between. The DNA for the CDR3 is TGTGCCAGCAGCCAAGAACAGACAAACGATGGAAACACCATATATTTT. Protein: CASSQEQTNDGNTIYF.

The chain uses TRBV4-3 and TRBJ2-7; possibly TRBD1 or TRBD2 for D (5 bases each). Germline CDR1 reads LGHNA; CDR2 reads YSLEER. Trimming shortened V by 0 bases and J by 0 bases, and 15 bases separated the two germline ends. The CDR3 contains 17 residues. CDR3 coding DNA: TGCGCCAGCAGCCAAGAGAGGGACGGGGTACTCTCCTACGAGCAGTACTTC. It is translated as CASSQERDGVLSYEQYF.

The chain employs TRBV5-4 and TRBJ2-7; D is tentatively TRBD1 or TRBD2 (7 bases each). V was cut by 4 bases and J by 5 bases, with 16 bases left in between. The germline V gene has CDR1 SGHNT and CDR2 YYREEE (reference sequence). This CDR3 comprises 14 residues. CDR3: CASSLQTGRDEQYF. CDR3 sequence (DNA): TGTGCCAGCAGCCTACAGACAGGGAGGGACGAGCAGTACTTC.

The rearrangement joins TRBV25-1 to TRBJ2-7, with a tentative D call TRBD1 (5 bases). Trimming took 2 bases from V and 0 from J, leaving 14 bases between them. The CDR3 has 16 amino acids. Germline assignment: CDR1 MGHDK and CDR2 SYGVNS. CDR3: CASSEDSHGYSYEQYF. CDR3 sequence (DNA): TGTGCCAGCAGTGAAGACAGCCACGGATACTCCTACGAGCAGTACTTC.

V usage is TRBV6-5 and J usage is TRBJ2-7; 9 bases agree with TRBD1. The CDR3 contains 14 residues. V lost 6 bases and J lost 4; bases outside the gene matches: 7. CDR1 and CDR2 from the germline V gene are MNHEY and SVGAGI. CDR3 in amino acids: CASRRPGQGYEQYF. In DNA form, the CDR3 reads TGTGCCAGCAGGCGACCGGGACAGGGTTACGAGCAGTACTTC.

V and J are TRBV11-2 and TRBJ1-2; 9 bases line up with TRBD1. Germline CDR1 SGHAT, CDR2 FQNNGV. The length of the CDR3 is 13 residues. V shed 5 bases, J shed 8 bases, and the junction held 6 bases outside the gene matches. The CDR3 is CASSPDRGTGYTF. For the CDR3, the DNA is TGTGCCAGCAGCCCGGACAGGGGAACGGGCTACACCTTC.

V usage is TRBV5-1 and J usage is TRBJ2-7; weak D call: TRBD2 (6 bases). Trimming left V 0 bases short and J 0 bases short, with 10 bases between. Germline-derived CDR1 and CDR2 are SGHRS and YFSETQ. The CDR3 contains 15 residues. The CDR3 sequence is CASSLGQTSSYEQYF. The DNA of the CDR3 is TGCGCCAGCAGCTTGGGCCAGACTAGCTCCTACGAGCAGTACTTC.

This chain joins TRBV25-1 and TRBJ1-6, with unresolved D. CDR1 and CDR2 from the germline V gene are MGHDK and SYGVNS. V lost 10 bases to trimming and J lost 0 bases, with 10 bases between them. The CDR3 loop spans 14 amino acids. The DNA for the CDR3 is TGTGCCACCATTGGGAGCTCCTATAATTCACCCCTCCACTTT. This codes for CATIGSSYNSPLHF.

J is TRBJ1-6 and V is TRBV6-4; D unclear. The germline gives CDR1 MRHNA, CDR2 SNTAGT. CDR3 size: 13 residues. V dropped 2 bases and J dropped 6 bases, with 5 bases sitting between them. CDR3 sequence (DNA): TGTGCCAGCAGTGACAGGATTAATTCACCCCTCCACTTT. It yields the protein CASSDRINSPLHF.

The chain employs TRBV2 and TRBJ1-2, with a tentative D call TRBD1 (6 bases). The germline V gene encodes CDR1 SNHLY and CDR2 FYNNEI. The CDR3 is 14 amino acids. Trimming removed 3 bases at V and 4 bases at J, with 12 bases between. The CDR3 DNA reads as TGTGCCAGCAGTGAGGGAGGACAGAGCTATGGCTACACCTTC. Amino acids: CASSEGGQSYGYTF.

The gene calls are TRBV11-2 and TRBJ2-3; D perhaps matches TRBD1 (6 bases). The V gene lost 2 bases and the J gene lost 1 base, with 13 bases spanning the gap. Per the germline V gene, CDR1 is SGHAT and CDR2 is FQNNGV. This CDR3 is 16 amino acids long. The DNA of the CDR3 is TGTGCCAGCAGCTTATTTGTGGACAGACGCACAGATACGCAGTATTTT. This codes for CASSLFVDRRTDTQYF.

The chain carries TRBV19 and TRBJ2-5; TRBD2 matches at 9 bases. J was trimmed by 3 bases and V by 3 bases; bases with no gene match: 8. The germline CDR1 and CDR2 sequences are LNHDA and SQIVND (reference sequence). The CDR3 is made up of 16 amino acids. For the CDR3, the DNA is TGTGCCAGTAGTATTTTTAGCGGGGGCGAGGAAGAGACCCAGTACTTC. Translation: CASSIFSGGEEETQYF.

This chain connects TRBV6-1 to TRBJ1-2, with D possibly matching TRBD1 (6 bases). This CDR3 has 15 amino acids. Germline V gives CDR1 MNHNS, CDR2 SASEGT. The V and J ends lost 7 bases and 7 bases respectively, with 22 bases between them. CDR3 nucleotide sequence: TGTGCCAGCACAGTCGATCAGGGGAACTATGCTGGCTACACCTTC. It yields the protein CASTVDQGNYAGYTF.

This sequence joins TRBV5-4 and TRBJ1-1; 7 bases align to TRBD1. V was clipped by 7 bases and J by 2 bases; unmatched bases: 8. Germline V gene sequence: CDR1 SGHNT, CDR2 YYREEE (reference sequence). The CDR3 consists of 14 residues. This chain's CDR3 is CASQMTGLNTEAFF. DNA for the CDR3: TGTGCCAGCCAGATGACAGGGCTCAACACTGAAGCTTTCTTT. Together with reference TRBV5-4 and TRBJ1-1, the CDR3 gives the full variable domain: ETGVTQSPTHLIKTRGQQVTLRCSSQSGHNTVSWYQQALGQGPQFIFQYYREEENGRGNFPPRFSGLQFPNYSSELNVNALELDDSALYLCASQMTGLNTEAFFGQGTRLTVV.

The V call is TRBV21-1, the J call TRBJ1-2. TRBV21-1 is shown as a pseudogene. The CDR3 consists of 10 residues. In DNA form, the CDR3 reads TGTGCCAGACGGACTTACGGCTACACCTTC. Its translation is CARRTYGYTF.

This rearrangement joins TRBV28 to TRBJ1-4; D perhaps matches TRBD1 (6 bases). The V gene lost 3 bases and the J gene lost 7 bases, with 12 bases spanning the gap. There are 14 residues in the CDR3. Germline CDR1 is MDHEN and CDR2 is SYDVKM. The CDR3 is CASSLSQGTEKLFF. The CDR3 bases are TGTGCCAGCAGTTTGAGCCAGGGGACTGAAAAACTGTTTTTT.

The gene calls are TRBV5-6 and TRBJ1-4, with TRBD1 as a possible D gene (6 bases). The CDR3 runs 16 residues. In germline, CDR1 is SGHDT, CDR2 YYEEEE. V was trimmed by 2 bases and J by 5 bases, leaving 16 bases between them. As DNA, the CDR3 is TGTGCCAGCAGCTTAAACCCCGGGCAGGGGAATGAAAAACTGTTTTTT. Its protein is CASSLNPGQGNEKLFF.

V usage is TRBV7-3 and J usage is TRBJ1-1, with D uncertain. CDR1 is SGHTA, CDR2 FQGTGA, per germline. The CDR3 runs 14 residues. Trimming cost V 5 bases and J 4 bases, with 14 bases left between them. Written as DNA, the CDR3 is TGTGCCAGCAGCCTAGCCGGGAGCGGCACTGAAGCTTTCTTT. This sequence encodes CASSLAGSGTEAFF.

V usage is TRBV21-1 and J usage is TRBJ2-7; the tabulated D call, TRBD1, remains unverified against the DNA. TRBV21-1 is termed a pseudogene. This CDR3 is 14 amino acids long. DNA for the CDR3: TGTGCCAGCAGCAAAGAGACAGGGGCCGGGGAGCAGTACTTC. Amino acid sequence: CASSKETGAGEQYF.

This clone was found a few times. This chain links TRBV7-2 with TRBJ1-3; D is ambiguous. V lost 2 bases and J lost 4, with 6 bases in between. Per germline, CDR1 SGHTA and CDR2 FQGNSA. The length of the CDR3 is 13 residues. The DNA for the CDR3 is TGTGCCAGCAGCTTATACCAAGGAAACACCATATATTTT. Its translation is CASSLYQGNTIYF.

The V and J genes are TRBV15 and TRBJ2-7; 10 positions agree with TRBD1. This CDR3 is built from 15 residues. The V segment lost 4 bases and the J segment 1 base; nucleotides outside the gene matches: 4. Germline V gene data show CDR1 as LNHNV and CDR2 as YYDKDF (reference sequence). The CDR3 is CATSNRDRGSYEQYF. CDR3 nucleotide sequence: TGTGCCACCAGCAACCGGGACAGGGGATCCTACGAGCAGTACTTC.

This rearrangement joins TRBV7-2 to TRBJ1-5, with D unclear. This CDR3 region has 14 residues. CDR1 SGHTA and CDR2 FQGNSA come from the germline V gene. With 6 bases removed from V and 3 bases from J, the gap between germline ends came to 12 bases. The CDR3 DNA reads as TGTGCCAGCAGTCGGACGGACTACAATCAGCCCCAGCATTTT. Its protein is CASSRTDYNQPQHF.